The 30 T cell receptor beta chains listed next were all sequenced from one sample in a study of human T cells and chemical hapten exposure. TCRdb reprocessed the RACE reads with MiXCR, giving one entry per CDR3 protein. The sample holds over 40,000 distinct CDR3 sequences, roughly 3.3% seen once. As for time point: patch test 2, 6 weeks after DPC sensitization. The treatment here: therapeutic diphenylcyclopropenone sensitization with weekly scalp DPC. Sequences were derived from whole blood, sampled in connection with sensitization to the hapten diphenylcyclopropenone (DPC). The origin of the receptors is a man aged 35-49 years with alopecia areata. Some clones in this sample may be carry-over from other donors' samples.

There are a few counts of this clonotype. V usage is TRBV29-1 and J usage is TRBJ2-3, with 8 positions matching TRBD2. The CDR3 consists of 17 residues. With V trimmed by 6 bases and J by 0 bases, 14 bases remained unmatched. Per germline, CDR1 SQVTM and CDR2 ANQGSEA. The CDR3 sequence is CSVPARGLDTSTDTQYF. The CDR3 DNA sequence: TGCAGCGTCCCTGCGAGGGGACTAGACACTAGCACAGATACGCAGTATTTT.

This clonotype was picked up many times. The chain combines TRBV7-6 with TRBJ2-2, with D possibly being TRBD2 (7 bases). CDR1 is SGHVS, CDR2 FNYEAQ, per germline. The CDR3 spans 15 residues. Trimming cost V 5 bases and J 3 bases, with 13 bases left between them. CDR3 sequence reads: CASSLQGGDTGELFF. CDR3 in DNA: TGTGCCAGCAGCCTACAGGGAGGGGACACCGGGGAGCTGTTTTTT.

The V call is TRBV18, the J call TRBJ1-2; tentative D call: TRBD1 (6 bases). The CDR3 spans 13 residues. Germline loops: CDR1 KGHSH, CDR2 LQKENI. The ends were cut back, 3 bases at V and 5 bases at J, with 10 bases in the middle. Here the CDR3 reads CASSPDSRYGYTF. CDR3 sequence (DNA): TGTGCCAGCTCACCGGACAGTCGATATGGCTACACCTTC.

This clonotype was observed at least ten times. The chain employs TRBV20-1 and TRBJ2-3; 7 nucleotides match TRBD1. From germline, CDR1 is DFQATT and CDR2 SNEGSKA (reference sequence). With 5 bases clipped from V and 5 bases from J, the junction kept 10 bases outside the gene matches. The CDR3 runs 14 residues. The CDR3 DNA reads as TGCAGTGCTCCCGACAGGGTGAGAGGAGATACGCAGTATTTT. Amino acids: CSAPDRVRGDTQYF.

There are many counts of this clonotype. The J gene is TRBJ2-3, the V gene TRBV12-3 or TRBV12-4; D is unresolved. The V gene lost 4 bases and the J gene lost 2 bases, with 7 bases spanning the gap. This CDR3 region has 13 residues. This CDR3 reads CASSSRYTDTQYF. CDR3 DNA sequence: TGTGCCAGCAGTTCCCGGTACACAGATACGCAGTATTTT.

This rearrangement joins TRBV7-3 to TRBJ2-1, with 7 bases fitting TRBD2. The length of the CDR3 is 15 residues. CDR1 is SGHTA, CDR2 FQGTGA, per germline. V was clipped by 4 bases and J by 6 bases; unmatched bases: 9. This chain's CDR3 is CASSSERLAGNEQFF. The CDR3 region has the DNA TGTGCCAGCAGCTCCGAGAGACTAGCTGGCAATGAGCAGTTCTTC. The whole variable domain, remainder taken from reference TRBV7-3 and TRBJ2-1, is GAGVSQTPSNKVTEKGKYVELRCDPISGHTALYWYRQSLGQGPEFLIYFQGTGAADDSGLPNDRFFAVRPEGSVSTLKIQRTERGDSAVYLCASSSERLAGNEQFFGPGTRLTVL.

This clonotype was seen repeatedly, ten times or more. CDR3 sequence: CASSRRDRFTDTQYF. The CDR3 DNA sequence: TGTGCCAGCAGCCGACGGGACAGGTTCACAGATACGCAGTATTTT. The gene calls are TRBV12-3 or TRBV12-4 and TRBJ2-3, with 8 nucleotides matching TRBD1. Trimming cost V 6 bases and J 2 bases; bases outside gene matches: 7. This CDR3 is 15 amino acids long.

This clonotype was seen more than once but under ten times. The rearrangement joins TRBV27 to TRBJ2-1; 7 bases are a match to TRBD1. Trimming cost V 5 bases and J 4 bases; bases outside gene matches: 5. The CDR3 is 14 amino acids. Germline CDR1 MNHEY, CDR2 SMNVEV (reference sequence). CDR3 sequence reads: CASSSSQGYNEQFF. The CDR3 DNA is TGTGCCAGCAGTAGCTCACAGGGGTACAATGAGCAGTTCTTC.

This clonotype was seen at least ten times. The chain has TRBV5-1 and TRBJ2-7; 7 bases fit TRBD1. The V gene end was trimmed by 4 bases and the J gene end by 2 bases; junction bases not matched to a gene: 6. Per germline, CDR1 SGHRS and CDR2 YFSETQ. There are 14 residues in the CDR3. The CDR3 region is CASSTRTGAYEQYF. The CDR3 DNA is TGCGCCAGCAGCACCCGGACAGGCGCCTACGAGCAGTACTTC.

This clonotype was seen repeatedly, ten times or more. The chain is built from TRBV7-2 and TRBJ1-2; 7 bases agree with TRBD1. CDR1 is SGHTA, CDR2 FQGNSA, per germline. The CDR3 totals 15 residues. The J segment lost 5 bases and the V segment lost 0 bases, leaving 6 bases of the junction unmatched. Here the CDR3 reads CASSLAGGTVYGYTF. The CDR3, as DNA: TGTGCCAGCAGCTTAGCGGGGGGGACAGTTTATGGCTACACCTTC.

This clonotype occurred many times. The V call is TRBV6-1, the J call TRBJ1-4, with D hard to call. V gave up 6 bases and J gave up 6 bases, with 11 bases separating them. This CDR3 is 13 amino acids long. CDR1 is MNHNS and CDR2 is SASEGT in the germline V gene. The CDR3 coding sequence is TGTGCCAGCAGATCAGTAGAAGATGAAAAACTGTTTTTT. Amino acids: CASRSVEDEKLFF.

This clonotype was counted ten times or more. CDR3 coding DNA: TGTGCCAGCTCACTCAGTACGATGGAAGAGACCCAGTACTTC. This translates into CASSLSTMEETQYF. This rearrangement joins TRBV18 to TRBJ2-5; D remains ambiguous. The V gene lost 4 bases and the J gene lost 3 bases, with 12 bases spanning the gap. The CDR3 has 14 amino acids. Germline V gives CDR1 KGHSH, CDR2 LQKENI.

In its sample, this clonotype was seen many times. This rearrangement joins TRBV10-3 to TRBJ2-3, with TRBD2 as a possible D gene (5 bases). The CDR3 is made up of 16 amino acids. CDR1 and CDR2 from the germline V gene are ENHRY and SYGVKD. V was shortened by 2 bases and J by 0 bases, with 12 bases between the two germline ends. This chain's CDR3 is CAISEPSGVSTDTQYF. In nucleotides, the CDR3 is TGTGCCATCAGTGAGCCGTCCGGGGTTAGCACAGATACGCAGTATTTT.

Ten or more counts support this clonotype. The chain is built from TRBV19 and TRBJ2-2; 10 positions match TRBD1. The trim removed 10 bases at V and 6 bases at J, leaving 8 bases unmatched. The germline gives CDR1 LNHDA, CDR2 SQIVND (reference sequence). The CDR3 consists of 14 residues. The CDR3 DNA sequence: TGTGCCACCCGGGACAGGGGAAGTCCCGGGGAGCTGTTTTTT. It encodes CATRDRGSPGELFF. Together with reference TRBV19 and TRBJ2-2, the CDR3 gives the full variable domain: DGGITQSPKYLFRKEGQNVTLSCEQNLNHDAMYWYRQDPGQGLRLIYYSQIVNDFQKGDIAEGYSVSREKKESFPLTVTSAQKNPTAFYLCATRDRGSPGELFFGEGSRLTVL.

This clonotype was detected ten times or more. The chain joins TRBV29-1 to TRBJ2-3; D is undetermined. CDR3 length equals 13 residues. The germline V gene has CDR1 SQVTM and CDR2 ANQGSEA. Trimming left V 5 bases short and J 0 bases short, with 9 bases between. The CDR3 region is CSVTQDSTDTQYF. CDR3 nucleotide sequence: TGCAGCGTTACTCAGGATAGCACAGATACGCAGTATTTT.

A few counts support this clonotype. The rearrangement links TRBV10-3 to TRBJ2-1; no reliable D call. Deletions cut 6 bases from V and 1 base from J, with 7 bases between. Germline lookup yields CDR1 ENHRY and CDR2 SYGVKD. This CDR3 contains 13 residues. In nucleotides, the CDR3 is TGTGCCATCAGAGAACTTTCCTACAATGAGCAGTTCTTC. Translation: CAIRELSYNEQFF.

This clonotype was observed at least ten times. CDR3 amino acids: CASSLGQGGDEQYF. In DNA form, the CDR3 reads TGTGCCAGCAGTTTAGGACAGGGGGGAGACGAGCAGTACTTC. This chain links TRBV12-3 or TRBV12-4 with TRBJ2-7; 9 bases agree with TRBD1. The CDR3 consists of 14 residues. V dropped 1 base and J dropped 5; count of bases not matched to a gene: 3.

This clonotype was detected ten times or more. V is TRBV3-1 and J is TRBJ1-3; a weak D match, TRBD1 (6 bases). Trimming took 2 bases from V and 2 from J, leaving 10 bases between them. CDR1 and CDR2 (germline): LGHDT, YNNKEL (reference sequence). CDR3 length: 15 residues. In DNA form, the CDR3 reads TGTGCCAGCAGCCAATGGGGGGGCACTGGAAACACCATATATTTT. Translation: CASSQWGGTGNTIYF.

This clonotype appeared a few times. This chain connects TRBV28 to TRBJ1-1; D is unclear. Trimming took 3 bases from V and 3 from J, leaving 2 bases between them. Germline lookup yields CDR1 MDHEN and CDR2 SYDVKM. The CDR3 sequence is 11 residues long. CDR3 coding DNA: TGTGCCAGCAGTTTGTACACTGAAGCTTTCTTT. Translating it yields CASSLYTEAFF.

This clonotype was seen ten or more times. The V call is TRBV29-1, the J call TRBJ2-1; TRBD2 might be the D (7 bases). This CDR3 comprises 12 residues. Looked up from germline, CDR1 is SQVTM and CDR2 is ANQGSEA. With 5 bases removed from V and 8 bases from J, the gap between germline ends came to 13 bases. DNA for the CDR3: TGCAGCGTTAATAGGGAGGGGGATGAGCAGTTCTTC. This gives the protein CSVNREGDEQFF.

Ten or more counts support this clonotype. This chain joins TRBV15 and TRBJ2-1; no reliable D call. Trimming stripped 1 base from V and 9 bases from J, with 13 bases between. The CDR3 totals 14 residues. In germline, CDR1 is LNHNV, CDR2 YYDKDF (reference sequence). The CDR3 region has the DNA TGTGCCACCAGCAGAGCTGGGTCTTCGGTTGAGCAGTTCTTC. It specifies CATSRAGSSVEQFF.

This clonotype has ten or more counts. The V and J genes are TRBV5-4 and TRBJ2-5; D tentatively reads TRBD1 or TRBD2 (5 bases each). Germline V gene data show CDR1 as SGHNT and CDR2 as YYREEE (reference sequence). This CDR3 contains 16 residues. V was cut by 0 bases and J by 3 bases, with 15 bases left in between. The CDR3 bases are TGTGCCAGCAGCTTGGGGGGGTTAAGTGGCAAAGAGACCCAGTACTTC. Translating it yields CASSLGGLSGKETQYF.

Many counts were recorded for this clonotype. The chain combines TRBV15 with TRBJ2-3; D uncertain. This CDR3 is 17 amino acids long. CDR1 is LNHNV and CDR2 is YYDKDF in the germline V gene (reference sequence). The V and J ends lost 0 bases and 6 bases respectively, with 19 bases between them. CDR3 nucleotide sequence: TGTGCCACCAGCAGAGATCCTTTAGGTCGTCGGCCCGATACGCAGTATTTT. This translates into CATSRDPLGRRPDTQYF.

This clonotype was observed at least ten times. The DNA of the CDR3 is TGCAGTGCAGAACCTCCGGGACTAGCGGGAGGGGCAAATACGCAGTATTTT. It encodes CSAEPPGLAGGANTQYF. V usage is TRBV20-1 and J usage is TRBJ2-3; TRBD2 matches at 16 bases. Trimming removed 6 bases from V and 7 bases from J; junction bases left unmatched: 13. CDR3 size: 17 residues. CDR1 is DFQATT, CDR2 SNEGSKA, per germline (reference sequence).

As for this clonotype: This may come from a read error, since a much larger clone is one base off. The chain carries TRBV28 and TRBJ1-5; 7 nucleotides align to TRBD1. There are 16 residues in the CDR3. CDR1 MDHEN and CDR2 SYDVKM come from the germline V gene. The CDR3 loop reads CASTPYRGKGNHPQHF. CDR3 nucleotides: TGTGCCAGCACCCCTTACAGGGGAAAGGGCAATCATCCCCAGCATTTT.

The sample holds many counts of this clonotype. The CDR3 spells CASSHQGYEQYF. CDR3 nucleotides: TGTGCCAGCAGCCATCAGGGCTACGAGCAGTACTTC. This chain links TRBV16 with TRBJ2-7, with a tentative D call TRBD1 (5 bases). The CDR3 is 12 residues long. V was shortened by 3 bases and J by 3 bases, with 6 bases between the two germline ends. CDR1 and CDR2 (germline): KGHSY, FQNENV.

The sample holds many counts of this clonotype. This sequence joins TRBV20-1 and TRBJ2-7, with 13 bases identical to TRBD2. This CDR3 spans 17 amino acids. J gave up 4 bases and V 0 bases, and 9 bases lay outside the gene matches. The germline CDR1 and CDR2 sequences are DFQATT and SNEGSKA (reference sequence). The CDR3 protein is CSARDMMGTSGDYEQYF. The CDR3, as DNA: TGCAGTGCTAGAGATATGATGGGGACTAGCGGGGATTACGAGCAGTACTTC.

This clonotype was detected ten times or more. The chain employs TRBV12-3 or TRBV12-4 and TRBJ2-3; 8 nucleotides line up with TRBD1. With 5 bases clipped from V and 5 bases from J, the junction kept 6 bases outside the gene matches. There are 14 residues in the CDR3. CDR3 loop: CASSTRQGIDTQYF. The CDR3 DNA reads TGTGCCAGCAGTACAAGACAGGGGATAGATACGCAGTATTTT.

The table lists this clonotype with many counts. The chain carries TRBV7-9 and TRBJ1-4, with no clear D. The CDR3 spans 11 residues. Trimming removed 1 base at V and 6 bases at J, with 0 bases between. Germline CDR1 is SEHNR and CDR2 is FQNEAQ (reference sequence). This chain's CDR3 is CASSLDEKLFF. CDR3 DNA: TGTGCCAGCAGCTTAGATGAAAAACTGTTTTTT.

This clonotype has at least ten counts. The V and J genes are TRBV24-1 and TRBJ1-5; TRBD1 agrees at 9 bases. This CDR3 has 16 residues. CDR1 is KGHDR, CDR2 SFDVKD, per germline. Losses at the gene ends were 4 bases for V and 6 bases for J; bases not matched to a gene: 9. This chain's CDR3 is CATSDSTGGGPQPQHF. Here the CDR3 DNA reads TGTGCCACCAGTGACTCGACAGGGGGAGGGCCTCAGCCCCAGCATTTT.